This paragraph covers one T cell receptor beta chain sequence. Antigen unknown. Sorting from PBMCs produced CD4+ and CD8+ T cells. The germline V gene encodes CDR1 LGHNA and CDR2 YNFKEQ. CDR3 size: 18 residues. The V segment lost 0 bases and the J segment 4 bases; nucleotides outside the gene matches: 14. Following RNA extraction, reverse transcription yielded cDNA that acted as the sequencing template. Profiling relied on immunoSEQ multiplex PCR, and the TCRdb table lists in-frame clones only, not all of them. The sample shows a few hundred thousand clones, 45% to 70% of them seen only once. This specimen comes from a study of CD8+ T cells in alopecia areata. Study observations and caveats: Lesional tissue from the scalp (especially in alopecia totalis/universalis) showed higher clonality than normal scalp.

The sequencing input was CD8+ T cells sorted from blood. This clonotype originated in a human donor in good health. The rearrangement links TRBV4-2 to TRBJ1-2; 7 bases agree with TRBD1. In nucleotides, the CDR3 is TGTGCCAGCAGCCAAGAGCAGGGGGAAGGAATGGTAGGCTATGGCTACACCTTC. Its protein is CASSQEQGEGMVGYGYTF.